The 26 T cell receptor beta chains below come from one sample, sequenced in a study of control samples from healthy donors and cancer patients. Only in-frame clones appear in the TCRdb table, and some are missing; sequencing was by immunoSEQ multiplex PCR. The table lists 250,000 to 300,000 clones, about 80% of them singletons. Specimen: PBMCs. The receptors stem from a woman in her sixties or seventies with lung cancer.

This clone has just one count. The chain recombines TRBV3-1 (or the pseudogene TRBV3-2) with TRBJ1-2, with D tentatively TRBD1 (5 bases). The CDR3 consists of 15 residues. Germline-derived CDR1 and CDR2 are LGHDT and YNNKEL (reference sequence). The V and J ends lost 0 bases and 5 bases respectively, with 13 bases between them. The CDR3 DNA sequence: TGTGCCAGCAGCCAAGATTACCAGGGTAAATATGGCTACACCTTC. Its protein product is CASSQDYQGKYGYTF.

This clone was observed a few times. In DNA, the CDR3 is TGTGCCAGCAGCCGGCTGGCGGGTGCACCCCTCCACTTT. Translation: CASSRLAGAPLHF. This rearrangement joins TRBV3-1 (or the pseudogene TRBV3-2) to TRBJ1-6; D gene uncertain. The germline V and J ends were trimmed by 4 bases and 11 bases, with 12 bases remaining between them. This CDR3 has 13 amino acids. Germline assignment: CDR1 LGHDT and CDR2 YNNKEL (reference sequence).

The chain couples TRBV10-3 to TRBJ1-2; possible D gene TRBD1, 5 bases. Trimming pared 0 bases from V and 4 bases from J, leaving 12 bases between. Looked up from germline, CDR1 is ENHRY and CDR2 is SYGVKD. The CDR3 extends over 15 amino acids. CDR3 sequence (DNA): TGTGCCATCAGTGAGTCGGGAGGGGCGACCTATGGCTACACCTTC. Amino acid sequence: CAISESGGATYGYTF.

Only a few counts were recorded for this clone. This sequence joins TRBV10-3 and TRBJ2-1, with D perhaps assigned TRBD1 or TRBD2 (6 bases each). This CDR3 is 14 amino acids long. Trimming removed 6 bases at V and 4 bases at J, with 13 bases between. The germline CDR1 and CDR2 sequences are ENHRY and SYGVKD. The CDR3 bases are TGTGCCATCAGAGCAGGGGCGGGGTACAATGAGCAGTTCTTC. This translates into CAIRAGAGYNEQFF.

The V and J genes are TRBV5-1 and TRBJ1-3, with D maybe TRBD1 (5 bases). This CDR3 spans 15 amino acids. Germline loops: CDR1 SGHRS, CDR2 YFSETQ. Between the trimmed V and J ends, which lost 5 bases and 4 bases, there was a span of 16 bases. The CDR3 sequence: CASRGGQGPGNTIYF. The CDR3 DNA reads TGCGCCAGCAGGGGGGGTCAGGGACCCGGAAACACCATATATTTT.

The rearrangement uses TRBV7-2 and TRBJ2-6; D uncertain. The CDR3 loop spans 16 amino acids. Germline V gene sequence: CDR1 SGHTA, CDR2 FQGNSA. V lost 2 bases to trimming and J lost 4 bases, with 12 bases between them. As DNA, the CDR3 is TGTGCCAGCAGCTTATATGGGGTGGTGGGGGCCAACGTCCTGACTTTC. Translated: CASSLYGVVGANVLTF.

In this sample, this clone turned up once. The chain recombines TRBV6-2 or TRBV6-3 with TRBJ1-2; D unclear. Trimming shortened V by 5 bases and J by 8 bases, and 15 bases separated the two germline ends. CDR1 and CDR2 (germline): MNHEY, SVGEGT. The CDR3 totals 13 residues. The CDR3, as DNA: TGTGCCAGCAGTCCCTGGACGGAAGAGGGCTACACCTTC. Amino acids: CASSPWTEEGYTF.

The V and J genes are TRBV2 and TRBJ2-1; 9 nucleotides match TRBD2. The germline gives CDR1 SNHLY, CDR2 FYNNEI. The V and J ends lost 1 base and 7 bases, in that order; junction bases with no gene match: 2. There are 14 residues in the CDR3. The CDR3 DNA reads TGTGCCAGCAGTGAAGTCCTAGCGGGAAATGAGCAGTTCTTC. It specifies CASSEVLAGNEQFF.

The chain couples TRBV2 to TRBJ2-3; possibly TRBD1 for D (7 bases). V lost 6 bases and J 6 bases, leaving 10 bases between the germline ends. Germline CDR1 SNHLY, CDR2 FYNNEI. CDR3 length equals 12 residues. CDR3 DNA: TGTGCCAGCAGGGCAGGGGGGGATACGCAGTATTTT. It codes for CASRAGGDTQYF. Full variable domain (rest looked up from reference TRBV2 and TRBJ2-3): EPEVTQTPSHQVTQMGQEVILRCVPISNHLYFYWYRQILGQKVEFLVSFYNNEISEKSEIFDDQFSVERPDGSNFTLKIRSTKLEDSAMYFCASRAGGDTQYFGPGTRLTVL.

The genes are TRBV28 and TRBJ2-1; D gene unclear. Between the trimmed V and J ends, which lost 6 bases and 1 base, there was a span of 16 bases. The length of the CDR3 is 16 residues. The germline V gene has CDR1 MDHEN and CDR2 SYDVKM. The chain's CDR3 is CASSPIGRPSYNEQFF. The CDR3 bases are TGTGCCAGCAGCCCTATTGGGCGGCCGTCCTACAATGAGCAGTTCTTC.

Only a few counts were recorded for this clone. The gene calls are TRBV23-1 and TRBJ2-5; a weak D match, TRBD2 (8 bases). TRBV23-1 is an ORF; its function is uncertain. This CDR3 has 17 amino acids. Deletions cut 2 bases from V and 3 bases from J, with 19 bases between. CDR3 in amino acids: CASSQIWRSGTEETQYF. The CDR3 region has the DNA TGCGCCAGCAGTCAAATATGGCGTAGCGGGACAGAAGAGACCCAGTACTTC.

This clone has more than one count but fewer than ten. The sample has other DNA sequences that encode this CDR3 too. The V and J genes are TRBV11-2 and TRBJ1-6, with 8 bases that match TRBD1. CDR1 and CDR2 from the germline V gene are SGHAT and FQNNGV. The junction had 1 base not matched to a gene; V was cut back by 0 bases and J by 3 bases. This CDR3 contains 16 residues. The CDR3, as DNA: TGTGCCAGCAGCTTAGAAACAGGGGGCTATAATTCACCCCTCCACTTT. It encodes CASSLETGGYNSPLHF.

As DNA, the CDR3 is TGTGCCAGCAGAGACGGGAACTATGGCTACACCTTC. Protein: CASRDGNYGYTF. The chain combines TRBV6-4 with TRBJ1-2, with D uncertain. Trimming left V 6 bases short and J 2 bases short, with 7 bases between. Germline V lookup: CDR1 MRHNA, CDR2 SNTAGT. The CDR3 loop spans 12 amino acids.

The chain recombines TRBV2 with TRBJ1-5, with D possibly TRBD1 on 6 matching bases. V lost 3 bases and J lost 11, with 20 bases in between. CDR1 and CDR2 from the germline V gene are SNHLY and FYNNEI. The CDR3 runs 15 residues. Here the CDR3 reads CASSDPRGAGRAQHF. CDR3 nucleotides: TGTGCCAGCAGTGACCCCAGGGGAGCGGGGAGGGCCCAGCATTTT.

The rearrangement links TRBV11-1 to TRBJ2-1; D is unclear. The germline CDR1 and CDR2 sequences are SGHAT and FQDESV (reference sequence). The ends were cut back, 0 bases at V and 5 bases at J, with 5 bases in the middle. The length of the CDR3 is 13 residues. CDR3 sequence: CASSLAMDNEQFF. Written as DNA, the CDR3 is TGTGCCAGCAGCTTAGCGATGGACAATGAGCAGTTCTTC. Full variable domain (rest looked up from reference TRBV11-1 and TRBJ2-1): EAEVAQSPRYKITEKSQAVAFWCDPISGHATLYWYRQILGQGPELLVQFQDESVVDDSQLPKDRFSAERLKGVDSTLKIQPAELGDSAMYLCASSLAMDNEQFFGPGTRLTVL.

The DNA of the CDR3 is TGTGCCAGCAGCTTTGCCGGGACAGCAAGCACAGATACGCAGTATTTT. As protein: CASSFAGTASTDTQYF. This chain joins TRBV7-8 and TRBJ2-3; 7 bases align to TRBD1. Per germline, CDR1 SGHVS and CDR2 FQNEAQ. V trimming: 3 bases; J trimming: 0 bases; junction bases outside the gene matches: 6. CDR3 size: 16 residues.

The chain carries TRBV28 and TRBJ2-3; 9 nucleotides agree with TRBD1. Germline-derived CDR1 and CDR2 are MDHEN and SYDVKM. Trimming at V came to 5 bases and at J to 5 bases, leaving 8 bases not matched to a gene. The CDR3 runs 15 residues. The CDR3 DNA follows: TGTGCCAGCAGTACAACAGGGGGCGCGGTAGATACGCAGTATTTT. Translating it yields CASSTTGGAVDTQYF.

This clone was counted a few times. V and J are TRBV5-6 and TRBJ1-1, with D unclear. Trimming left V 1 base short and J 3 bases short, with 7 bases between. The CDR3 is 13 residues long. Germline CDR1 is SGHDT and CDR2 is YYEEEE. The CDR3 here is CASSLNRDTEAFF. The DNA of the CDR3 is TGTGCCAGCAGCTTGAACAGAGACACTGAAGCTTTCTTT.

V usage is TRBV28 and J usage is TRBJ2-1; D uncertain. Germline-derived CDR1 and CDR2 are MDHEN and SYDVKM. This CDR3 has 16 amino acids. Trimming took off 4 bases at V and 1 base at J, with 14 bases between the two ends. The DNA for the CDR3 is TGTGCCAGCAGTTCACCCAGGCCAGAATCCTACAATGAGCAGTTCTTC. Translated: CASSSPRPESYNEQFF.

This chain links TRBV6-4 with TRBJ2-2; 9 nucleotides agree with TRBD1. This CDR3 region has 14 residues. V shed 5 bases, J shed 3 bases, and the junction held 1 base outside the gene matches. From germline, CDR1 is MRHNA and CDR2 SNTAGT. The CDR3 DNA reads as TGTGCCAGCAGTCGACAGGGGGACACCGGGGAGCTGTTTTTT. Amino acids: CASSRQGDTGELFF.

Only one count was recorded for this clone. CDR3 DNA: TGTGCCAGCAGCAAGGGGGAGGGGGATACGCAGTATTTT. Translating gives CASSKGEGDTQYF. The V call is TRBV7-3, the J call TRBJ2-3, with D possibly being TRBD2 (7 bases). The CDR3 has 13 amino acids. Germline CDR1 is SGHTA and CDR2 is FQGTGA. Trimming took off 5 bases at V and 6 bases at J, with 12 bases between the two ends. The complete variable domain, with remaining parts taken from reference TRBV7-3 and TRBJ2-3, reads GAGVSQTPSNKVTEKGKYVELRCDPISGHTALYWYRQSLGQGPEFLIYFQGTGAADDSGLPNDRFFAVRPEGSVSTLKIQRTERGDSAVYLCASSKGEGDTQYFGPGTRLTVL.

The rearrangement uses TRBV30 and TRBJ2-5, with 8 bases aligning to TRBD2. Unmatched junction bases numbered 11, after V lost 4 bases and J lost 4 bases. The CDR3 extends over 15 amino acids. Germline V lookup: CDR1 GTSNPN, CDR2 SVGIG (reference sequence). CDR3 protein: CAWTSGGIGRETQYF. Written as DNA, the CDR3 is TGTGCCTGGACATCGGGAGGGATAGGGCGAGAGACCCAGTACTTC.

This clone was seen more than once but under ten times. This chain links TRBV2 with TRBJ2-1; 9 nucleotides line up with TRBD1. CDR3 length equals 19 residues. Germline-derived CDR1 and CDR2 are SNHLY and FYNNEI. Unmatched junction bases numbered 23, after V lost 6 bases and J lost 8 bases. The CDR3 region has the DNA TGTGCCAGCAGCAGGGTCGGGACAGGGAAGGGGCCGCCGGGGGATGAGCAGTTCTTC. The encoded protein is CASSRVGTGKGPPGDEQFF. The variable domain in full, with the rest retrieved from reference TRBV2 and TRBJ2-1, is EPEVTQTPSHQVTQMGQEVILRCVPISNHLYFYWYRQILGQKVEFLVSFYNNEISEKSEIFDDQFSVERPDGSNFTLKIRSTKLEDSAMYFCASSRVGTGKGPPGDEQFFGPGTRLTVL.

This chain links TRBV11-3 with TRBJ2-5, with 7 bases that match TRBD2. This CDR3 is 14 amino acids long. V lost 4 bases and J lost 5; bases outside the gene matches: 7. Germline V gene lookup returns CDR1 SGHNT and CDR2 YENEEA. The CDR3 DNA is TGTGCCAGCAGCTCCGGGGGACTATCGGAGACCCAGTACTTC. Amino acids: CASSSGGLSETQYF.

The J gene is TRBJ1-5, the V gene TRBV27, with TRBD1 matching 8 bases. Germline V gives CDR1 MNHEY, CDR2 SMNVEV (reference sequence). Unmatched junction bases numbered 10, after V lost 3 bases and J lost 3 bases. This CDR3 comprises 17 residues. In DNA form, the CDR3 reads TGTGCCAGCAGTTTGACGGCTCAGGGGGCTTTCAATCAGCCCCAGCATTTT. Encoded protein: CASSLTAQGAFNQPQHF.

This clone has a single count. The chain employs TRBV6-6 and TRBJ2-2; unclear D gene. This CDR3 is 16 amino acids long. CDR1 MNHNY and CDR2 SVGAGI come from the germline V gene (reference sequence). The V gene lost 1 base and the J gene lost 2 bases, with 11 bases spanning the gap. For the CDR3, the DNA is TGTGCCAGCAGTTACTGGGAACTAATTAACACCGGGGAGCTGTTTTTT. This translates into CASSYWELINTGELFF.